Reported below is one T cell receptor beta chain. The antigen remains unidentified. The data were obtained in a study of blood T cells in healthy people across ages. Study results and caveats: Donors of long life had a larger count of naive CD4+ cells and greater diversity than aged donors. Per million T cells, TCR beta diversity dropped roughly linearly as age increased.

A second 7 to 11 cycle PCR used barcoded and J-beta primers. Each cDNA molecule was tagged by a template-switch adaptor with 12 random nucleotides. Sequencing of every sample gave 3 million or more CDR3-containing paired-end reads. MiXCR, applied by TCRdb to the 5' RACE reads, yields one record per CDR3 protein. The sample records 1.5 million to 2 million distinct CDR3 sequences, 34% being singletons. This TCR was recovered from a woman aged 25 to 39 in good health. The sample consisted of blood.

DNA for the CDR3: TGCAGTGCTAGAGCAGCTGGCGGGCAGGGGGGCATCTACGAGCAGTACTTC. It specifies CSARAAGGQGGIYEQYF. The genes are TRBV20-1 and TRBJ2-7; maybe TRBD1 (7 bases). The V gene lost 1 base and the J gene lost 3 bases, with 22 bases spanning the gap. In germline, CDR1 is DFQATT, CDR2 SNEGSKA (reference sequence). The CDR3 is made up of 17 amino acids.